This paragraph reports one T cell receptor (beta chain). Participant age was about 18 to 89 years, and participants resided in roughly 25 US areas. Self-reported history from a screening survey and questionnaire set each donor's cohort. This specimen belongs to a study of blood T cell repertoires in COVID-19. Study-wide background: COVID-19 samples from acute and convalescent phases originated in the United States, Italy and Spain.

Authors' methods: Amplification of reference gene primers was used by the study to estimate nucleated cell counts. Libraries were prepared by immunoSEQ multiplex PCR; TCRdb keeps only in-frame clonotypes and omits some of them. V and J calls plus clone size are reproduced from that table; the DNA served to infer D and trimming. The sample contains hundreds of thousands of clones, nearly 90% of which appear only once. CDR3 length: 14 residues. V was shortened by 1 base and J by 6 bases, with 12 bases between the two germline ends. Looked up from germline, CDR1 is SGHAT and CDR2 is FQNNGV. This rearrangement joins TRBV11-2 to TRBJ1-2; D is unclear. The sequence derives from a woman between 18 and 29 years old with acute COVID-19. Sequencing input: PBMCs or T cells enriched from blood (not recorded which). CDR3 DNA: TGTGCCAGCAGCTTAGCGGCGAGGGCCGATGGCTACACCTTC. Protein product: CASSLAARADGYTF.